The 21 T cell receptor beta chains below come from one sample, sequenced in a study of cytomegalovirus exposure and HLA in healthy donors (dated by TCRdb to 2016 to 2017). Library preparation was by the immunoSEQ multiplex PCR assay. For the multiplex PCR, a mixture combining 60 forward primers for TCR Vbeta segments and 13 reverse primers for TCR Jbeta segments was used. TCRdb's version of the immuneACCESS table is confined to in-frame rearrangements and falls short of the full clone set. An unresolved V gene accounts for under half of the shortfall where checked; the remainder is of unknown origin. The sample table records some 150,000 clones; 77% of these occur just once. The ten biggest clones cover under 2% of the sample. The sample consisted of PBMCs. The receptors originated from a female donor in good health and CMV-seronegative.

Concerning this clone itself: At one end the junction does not follow the germline gene, possibly because of a read error. The chain links TRBV7-2 to TRBJ2-7; TRBD2 is a possible D gene (5 bases). The CDR3 sequence is 13 residues long. Germline V CDR1 and CDR2: SGHTA, FQGNSA. The CDR3 loop reads CASSFGVLWEQYF. CDR3 coding DNA: TGTGCCAGCAGCTTTGGTGTGCTGTGGGAGCAGTACTTT.

The table lists this clone with a few counts. The DNA for the CDR3 is TGTGCCAGCAGTTACTCGGACAGGGGGCAAATCACTGAAGCTTTCTTT. It translates to CASSYSDRGQITEAFF. V gene TRBV7-9 combines with J gene TRBJ1-1; 11 bases are a match to TRBD1. Trimming cost V 6 bases and J 4 bases; bases outside gene matches: 10. The CDR3 runs 16 residues. Germline V gene sequence: CDR1 SEHNR, CDR2 FQNEAQ (reference sequence).

This sequence joins TRBV9 and TRBJ2-7, with 10 bases fitting TRBD1. CDR3 length: 15 amino acids. With V trimmed by 3 bases and J by 3 bases, 6 bases remained unmatched. Germline V gene sequence: CDR1 SGDLS, CDR2 YYNGEE. The CDR3 DNA reads TGTGCCAGCAGCGGATCCGGGACAGGGGTCTACGAGCAGTACTTC. The encoded protein is CASSGSGTGVYEQYF.

In its sample, this clone was seen a few times. Other DNA sequences in this specimen translate into the identical CDR3. The chain combines TRBV18 with TRBJ1-4, with 7 bases that match TRBD1. Trimming removed 5 bases from V and 4 bases from J; junction bases left unmatched: 10. This CDR3 spans 16 amino acids. Germline V CDR1 and CDR2: KGHSH, LQKENI. The CDR3, as DNA: TGTGCCAGCTCAGGACCGGGACAGCAGAATAATGAAAAACTGTTTTTT. It is translated as CASSGPGQQNNEKLFF. The whole variable domain, filled in from reference TRBV18 and TRBJ1-4, reads NAGVMQNPRHLVRRRGQEARLRCSPMKGHSHVYWYRQLPEEGLKFMVYLQKENIIDESGMPKERFSAEFPKEGPSILRIQQVVRGDSAAYFCASSGPGQQNNEKLFFGSGTQLSVL.

This chain connects TRBV19 to TRBJ1-2; no clear D. The CDR3 totals 14 residues. V was pared by 3 bases and J by 8 bases, with 16 bases between. Germline CDR1 reads LNHDA; CDR2 reads SQIVND (reference sequence). The CDR3 region has the DNA TGTGCCAGTAGTATTGTCGGGTTTAAGAGCGGCTACACCTTC. It is translated as CASSIVGFKSGYTF.

J is TRBJ2-3 and V is TRBV19; 7 bases align to TRBD2. Germline V lookup: CDR1 LNHDA, CDR2 SQIVND (reference sequence). The CDR3 loop spans 18 amino acids. Germline trimming cut 0 bases from V and 8 bases from J; bases unmatched to any gene: 17. The CDR3 nucleotides are TGTGCCAGTAGTATAGATCGACAAGGACTCCTCCGCGGGGGTACGCAGTATTTT. The encoded protein is CASSIDRQGLLRGGTQYF.

The genes are TRBV11-2 and TRBJ2-3; no firm D call. The CDR3 totals 15 residues. Trimming left V 2 bases short and J 0 bases short, with 9 bases between. Germline-derived CDR1 and CDR2 are SGHAT and FQNNGV. The CDR3 sequence is CASSLQASSTDTQYF. The CDR3, as DNA: TGTGCCAGCAGCTTACAGGCATCTAGCACAGATACGCAGTATTTT.

In its sample, this clone was seen a few times. This sequence joins TRBV6-6 and TRBJ2-7, with a tentative D call TRBD1 (6 bases). There are 15 residues in the CDR3. CDR1 and CDR2 from the germline V gene are MNHNY and SVGAGI (reference sequence). Trimming took 5 bases from V and 0 from J, leaving 14 bases between them. In nucleotides, the CDR3 is TGTGCCAGCAGTAGGGATGGGGGCCTCTCCTACGAGCAGTACTTC. Translating it yields CASSRDGGLSYEQYF.

The chain has TRBV9 and TRBJ2-7; TRBD2 agrees at 8 bases. This CDR3 region has 14 residues. The ends lost 2 bases at V and 4 bases at J; junction bases unmatched: 5. In germline, CDR1 is SGDLS, CDR2 YYNGEE. Written as DNA, the CDR3 is TGTGCCAGCAGCGTTACTAGCGGAACTTACGAGCAGTACTTC. Protein: CASSVTSGTYEQYF.

This clone was counted a few times. The chain uses TRBV18 and TRBJ1-1; 7 positions match TRBD1. Trimming took 4 bases from V and 3 from J; bases not matched to a gene: 14. The CDR3 length is 17 residues. The germline gives CDR1 KGHSH, CDR2 LQKENI. The CDR3 DNA follows: TGTGCCAGCTCACAGTTAATTACCGGGACAGACGACACTGAAGCTTTCTTT. Protein sequence: CASSQLITGTDDTEAFF.

The table lists this clone with a few counts. An end of the junction differs from the germline gene, which may be a read error. V and J are TRBV7-9 and TRBJ2-1; D might be TRBD2 (7 bases). The germline V gene has CDR1 SEHNR and CDR2 FQNEAQ (reference sequence). The length of the CDR3 is 18 residues. The CDR3 region is CSSSLMGGGRSSYNEQFF. CDR3 nucleotides: TGTTCCAGCAGCTTAATGGGGGGGGGCCGGAGCTCCTACAATGAGCAGTTCTTC. The full variable domain, rest sourced from reference TRBV7-9 and TRBJ2-1, is DTGVSQNPRHKITKRGQNVTFRCDPISEHNRLYWYRQTLGQGPEFLTYFQNEAQLEKSRLLSDRFSAERPKGSFSTLEIQRTEQGDSAMYLCSSSLMGGGRSSYNEQFFGPGTRLTVL.

The chain is built from TRBV9 and TRBJ1-1, with 12 bases matching TRBD1. From germline, CDR1 is SGDLS and CDR2 YYNGEE. V was pared by 3 bases and J by 7 bases, with 10 bases of the junction left unmatched. The CDR3 spans 16 residues. CDR3 residues: CASSGRDRGRRGEAFF. The CDR3 coding sequence is TGTGCCAGCAGCGGCCGGGACAGGGGGCGTAGGGGTGAAGCTTTCTTT.

The rearrangement uses TRBV6-5 and TRBJ1-6; the D gene is possibly TRBD1 (5 bases). CDR3 length: 14 amino acids. Germline V gene sequence: CDR1 MNHEY, CDR2 SVGAGI. V was cut by 4 bases and J by 8 bases, with 12 bases left in between. The CDR3 DNA reads as TGTGCCAGCAGTTCCGGGGGATGGTATTCACCCCTCCACTTT. It codes for CASSSGGWYSPLHF.

The rearrangement joins TRBV6-1 to TRBJ1-1, with TRBD1 matching 9 bases. V lost 6 bases, J lost 4 bases, and 3 bases stayed unmatched. Germline CDR1 reads MNHNS; CDR2 reads SASEGT. This CDR3 is 13 amino acids long. The CDR3 spells CASREDRGTEAFF. In DNA, the CDR3 is TGTGCCAGCAGGGAGGACAGGGGCACTGAAGCTTTCTTT.

Details on this clone: An end of the junction does not agree with germline; a read error may underlie this. The V and J genes are TRBV5-8 and TRBJ1-2; D unclear. CDR1 SGHTS and CDR2 YDEGEE come from the germline V gene. CDR3 length: 11 residues. CDR3 region: CASSLAMALAF. DNA of the CDR3: TGTGCCAGCAGCTTGGCCATGGCTCTCGCCTTC.

The chain joins TRBV5-1 to TRBJ2-3, with D possibly TRBD2 on 5 matching bases. This CDR3 region has 16 residues. Trimming pared 0 bases from V and 1 base from J, leaving 12 bases between. CDR1 and CDR2 (germline): SGHRS, YFSETQ. CDR3 residues: CASSLGSGGRTDTQYF. The CDR3 DNA is TGCGCCAGCAGCTTGGGGAGTGGAGGACGCACAGATACGCAGTATTTT.

The rearrangement links TRBV5-4 to TRBJ2-5, with 8 bases matching TRBD2. Matching the DNA end better, TRBJ2-7 makes the J call doubtful. The CDR3 loop spans 15 amino acids. Per germline, CDR1 SGHNT and CDR2 YYREEE (reference sequence). The CDR3 reads CASSLRTSRGNEQYF. The DNA for the CDR3 is TGTGCCAGCAGCCTGCGGACTAGCCGGGGCAACGAGCAGTACTTC.

The V call is TRBV11-3, the J call TRBJ2-2; possibly TRBD1 for D (5 bases). Germline V CDR1 and CDR2: SGHNT, YENEEA. The V gene lost 1 base and the J gene lost 5 bases, with 8 bases spanning the gap. The length of the CDR3 is 14 residues. The CDR3 nucleotides read TGTGCCAGCAGCTTAGTACAGGCGACCGGGGAGCTGTTTTTT. Protein: CASSLVQATGELFF.

This chain joins TRBV18 and TRBJ2-7; possible D gene TRBD1, 5 bases. This CDR3 is built from 15 residues. V gave up 5 bases and J gave up 0 bases, with 14 bases separating them. Looked up from germline, CDR1 is KGHSH and CDR2 is LQKENI. This CDR3 is CASSKQELASYEQYF. The CDR3 DNA follows: TGTGCCAGCTCAAAACAGGAGCTGGCCTCCTACGAGCAGTACTTC.

This chain connects TRBV5-8 to TRBJ2-5, with 8 positions matching TRBD2. Per germline, CDR1 SGHTS and CDR2 YDEGEE. V shed 1 base and J 5 bases; nucleotides not matched to a gene: 10. The CDR3 spans 16 residues. The chain's CDR3 is CASSLRIAGIGETQYF. CDR3 bases: TGTGCCAGCAGCTTGAGAATAGCGGGGATTGGGGAGACCCAGTACTTC.

This clone has a single count. The V and J genes are TRBV10-1 and TRBJ2-1, with 9 positions matching TRBD2. The CDR3 contains 16 residues. Germline values: CDR1 WNHNN, CDR2 SYGVQD (reference sequence). V was clipped by 5 bases and J by 6 bases; unmatched bases: 11. DNA of the CDR3: TGCGCCAGCAGTCTGATAGCGGGAGCTCAAGTCAATGAGCAGTTCTTC. This translates into CASSLIAGAQVNEQFF.